Presented here are 27 T cell receptor beta chains from one specimen sequenced in a study of T cell changes during pregnancy in multiple sclerosis (dated by TCRdb to the late 2010s). The library was produced with the immunoSEQ multiplex PCR assay. The source is immuneACCESS, and TCRdb retained only in-frame sequences with V and J called. Part of the clones is not carried over; for the studies checked, unresolved V genes explain less than half of this, and the remainder is unexplained. This sample has around 38,000 clones in its table, and roughly 91% of those were observed once. 6.1% of the sample comes from the top ten. Specimen: CD8+ T cells from peripheral blood mononuclear cells, collected in the second trimester of pregnancy. The receptors stem from a female donor with multiple sclerosis, enrolled in a pregnancy study.

The chain combines TRBV5-1 with TRBJ2-7; TRBD2 matches at 14 bases. The CDR3 runs 14 residues. Germline-derived CDR1 and CDR2 are SGHRS and YFSETQ. The V and J ends lost 4 bases and 6 bases, in that order; junction bases with no gene match: 3. CDR3 DNA sequence: TGCGCCAGCAGCCCGGGACTAGCGGGGGTCGAGCAGTACTTC. It encodes CASSPGLAGVEQYF.

CDR3: CASSSDRVEFYEQYF. The CDR3 region has the DNA TGTGCCAGCAGCTCCGACAGGGTTGAGTTCTACGAGCAGTACTTC. The rearrangement uses TRBV14 and TRBJ2-7; 7 nucleotides agree with TRBD1. V lost 5 bases and J lost 3; bases outside the gene matches: 10. The CDR3 has 15 amino acids. Per germline, CDR1 SGHDN and CDR2 FVKESK.

The chain links TRBV27 to TRBJ2-7; TRBD1 aligns across 9 bases. V dropped 5 bases and J dropped 3; count of bases not matched to a gene: 5. This CDR3 has 14 amino acids. Germline CDR1 and CDR2: MNHEY and SMNVEV (reference sequence). CDR3 amino acids: CASSITGGGYEQYF. The CDR3 nucleotides read TGTGCCAGCAGTATCACAGGGGGCGGCTACGAGCAGTACTTC.

This chain uses TRBV30 with TRBJ2-7; TRBD1 agrees at 9 bases. CDR1 is GTSNPN, CDR2 SVGIG, per germline (reference sequence). This CDR3 is 13 amino acids long. V shed 1 base, J shed 4 bases, and the junction held 2 bases outside the gene matches. The CDR3 region has the DNA TGTGCCTGGAGTGCCGGACAGGGGTACGAGCAGTACTTC. Protein product: CAWSAGQGYEQYF.

In its sample, this clone was seen once. The rearrangement joins TRBV7-3 to TRBJ2-3; weak D call: TRBD1 (5 bases). CDR1 and CDR2 from the germline V gene are SGHTA and FQGTGA. The CDR3 runs to 15 residues. V shed 2 bases and J shed 2 bases, with 11 bases lying between them. For the CDR3, the DNA is TGTGCCAGCAGCTTAGGGGCTAGACCCACAGATACGCAGTATTTT. Its protein is CASSLGARPTDTQYF.

This clone was detected once. V and J are TRBV6-5 and TRBJ1-1; 8 nucleotides agree with TRBD1. Germline values: CDR1 MNHEY, CDR2 SVGAGI. Trimming cost V 5 bases and J 5 bases; bases outside gene matches: 4. CDR3 size: 13 residues. The CDR3 loop reads CASSHRGGTEAFF. In nucleotides, the CDR3 is TGTGCCAGCAGTCACAGGGGGGGGACTGAAGCTTTCTTT.

This clone was detected only once. This sequence joins TRBV5-1 and TRBJ1-5; D call uncertain. The CDR3 has 14 amino acids. Germline-derived CDR1 and CDR2 are SGHRS and YFSETQ. Trimming pared 4 bases from V and 0 bases from J, leaving 8 bases between. For the CDR3, the DNA is TGCGCCAGCAGCCCCGGGGTTAGCAATCAGCCCCAGCATTTT. It translates to CASSPGVSNQPQHF.

This clone was seen a single time. The chain is built from TRBV6-5 and TRBJ1-1; 7 bases are shared with TRBD1. J gave up 5 bases and V 0 bases, and 6 bases lay outside the gene matches. In germline, CDR1 is MNHEY, CDR2 SVGAGI. The length of the CDR3 is 15 residues. DNA for the CDR3: TGTGCCAGCAGTTACTCGAGACAGGGCCGAACTGAAGCTTTCTTT. Encoded protein: CASSYSRQGRTEAFF.

The chain has TRBV7-9 and TRBJ1-1, with 9 bases matching TRBD1. The V gene end was trimmed by 5 bases and the J gene end by 1 base; junction bases not matched to a gene: 5. This CDR3 is 15 amino acids long. Germline V gene data show CDR1 as SEHNR and CDR2 as FQNEAQ (reference sequence). The CDR3 DNA follows: TGTGCCAGCAGCAATCTGGGACAGGGGAACACTGAAGCTTTCTTT. It encodes CASSNLGQGNTEAFF.

The V call is TRBV5-1, the J call TRBJ2-7; 8 bases align to TRBD1. The J segment lost 5 bases and the V segment lost 0 bases, leaving 4 bases of the junction unmatched. CDR1 is SGHRS, CDR2 YFSETQ, per germline. The CDR3 covers 14 residues. CDR3 bases: TGCGCCAGCAGCTTGGACAGGGGGGCACACGAGCAGTACTTC. Its translation is CASSLDRGAHEQYF.

The chain recombines TRBV12-5 with TRBJ1-2; 7 nucleotides match TRBD1. The germline CDR1 and CDR2 sequences are LGHNT and FRNRAP. J was trimmed by 5 bases and V by 6 bases; bases with no gene match: 9. The CDR3 is made up of 14 amino acids. The CDR3 DNA follows: TGTGCTAGTGGCTCGACAGGGTCCCCTTATGGCTACACCTTC. Protein product: CASGSTGSPYGYTF.

The J gene is TRBJ2-7, the V gene TRBV11-2; TRBD2 is a possible D gene (5 bases). Trimming left V 3 bases short and J 3 bases short, with 12 bases between. This CDR3 comprises 14 residues. In germline, CDR1 is SGHAT, CDR2 FQNNGV. The CDR3 here is CASSFGAAGYEQYF. The DNA of the CDR3 is TGTGCCAGCAGCTTCGGAGCGGCGGGCTACGAGCAGTACTTC.

The chain has TRBV6-4 and TRBJ1-5; D gene unclear. The ends were cut back, 0 bases at V and 1 base at J, with 19 bases in the middle. Germline V CDR1 and CDR2: MRHNA, SNTAGT. There are 19 residues in the CDR3. CDR3 nucleotides: TGTGCCAGCAGTGACTCCCCCTTTGTTTTTGCAGTGAGCAATCAGCCCCAGCATTTT. It translates to CASSDSPFVFAVSNQPQHF.

CDR3 in DNA: TGCGCCAGCAGCCTTGAGGGACAGGGGGGCTATGGCTACACCTTC. Its protein product is CASSLEGQGGYGYTF. The chain carries TRBV4-1 and TRBJ1-2; TRBD1 matches at 11 bases. The V gene end was trimmed by 4 bases and the J gene end by 4 bases; junction bases not matched to a gene: 5. CDR3 size: 15 residues. Germline V CDR1 and CDR2: MGHRA, YSYEKL.

The chain carries TRBV7-9 and TRBJ2-7; D uncertain. Germline V gene lookup returns CDR1 SEHNR and CDR2 FQNEAQ (reference sequence). Trimming took 0 bases from V and 3 from J, leaving 9 bases between them. The CDR3 runs 14 residues. CDR3 in DNA: TGTGCCAGCAGCTTAGCGGCAAGTAACTACGAGCAGTACTTC. This gives the protein CASSLAASNYEQYF. Supplemented by reference TRBV7-9 and TRBJ2-7, the full variable domain reads DTGVSQNPRHKITKRGQNVTFRCDPISEHNRLYWYRQTLGQGPEFLTYFQNEAQLEKSRLLSDRFSAERPKGSFSTLEIQRTEQGDSAMYLCASSLAASNYEQYFGPGTRLTVT.

The V and J genes are TRBV7-3 and TRBJ2-1, with a possible D match to TRBD2 (6 bases). V gave up 3 bases and J gave up 6 bases, with 15 bases separating them. This CDR3 contains 15 residues. In germline, CDR1 is SGHTA, CDR2 FQGTGA. CDR3 in amino acids: CASSLGGGQANEQFF. The CDR3 nucleotides are TGTGCCAGCAGCTTGGGGGGAGGCCAGGCCAATGAGCAGTTCTTC.

This clone was recorded once. The chain links TRBV27 to TRBJ1-4; 10 nucleotides agree with TRBD1. J lost 0 bases, V lost 3 bases, and 1 base had no gene match. The CDR3 loop spans 16 amino acids. Germline V CDR1 and CDR2: MNHEY, SMNVEV (reference sequence). For the CDR3, the DNA is TGTGCCAGCAGTTTGGGGACAGGGGCAACTAATGAAAAACTGTTTTTT. The encoded protein is CASSLGTGATNEKLFF. Using reference TRBV27 and TRBJ1-4 for the parts outside the CDR3, the full variable domain is EAQVTQNPRYLITVTGKKLTVTCSQNMNHEYMSWYRQDPGLGLRQIYYSMNVEVTDKGDVPEGYKVSRKEKRNFPLILESPSPNQTSLYFCASSLGTGATNEKLFFGSGTQLSVL.

This clone has a single count. The chain joins TRBV19 to TRBJ1-1, with TRBD1 identical over 7 bases. V dropped 6 bases and J dropped 4; count of bases not matched to a gene: 14. The V gene's germline CDR1 is LNHDA and CDR2 SQIVND (reference sequence). This CDR3 has 16 amino acids. Here the CDR3 reads CASSILLRGSSTEAFF. The DNA for the CDR3 is TGTGCCAGTAGCATACTACTCAGGGGGTCTAGCACTGAAGCTTTCTTT. The full variable domain, its missing parts supplied by reference TRBV19 and TRBJ1-1, is DGGITQSPKYLFRKEGQNVTLSCEQNLNHDAMYWYRQDPGQGLRLIYYSQIVNDFQKGDIAEGYSVSREKKESFPLTVTSAQKNPTAFYLCASSILLRGSSTEAFFGQGTRLTVV.

J is TRBJ2-2 and V is TRBV4-2; D not certain. This CDR3 spans 16 amino acids. Trimming removed 6 bases from V and 0 bases from J, with 14 bases in between. Germline-derived CDR1 and CDR2 are LGHNA and YNFKEQ. As DNA, the CDR3 is TGTGCCAGCAGTGACCTGACCGAGGCGAACACCGGGGAGCTGTTTTTT. This translates into CASSDLTEANTGELFF.

The gene calls are TRBV19 and TRBJ1-3; the D is unclear. Trimming took 0 bases from V and 4 from J, leaving 10 bases between them. From germline, CDR1 is LNHDA and CDR2 SQIVND (reference sequence). This CDR3 has 15 amino acids. The CDR3 sequence: CASSIDSTTGNTIYF. CDR3 DNA: TGTGCCAGTAGTATAGACTCGACTACAGGAAACACCATATATTTT.

The rearrangement links TRBV19 to TRBJ2-7; weak D call: TRBD1 (5 bases). Germline lookup yields CDR1 LNHDA and CDR2 SQIVND (reference sequence). The germline V and J ends were trimmed by 6 bases and 3 bases, with 12 bases remaining between them. The CDR3 has 13 residues. The CDR3 bases are TGTGCCAGTAGCCCTACAGGTAACTACGAGCAGTACTTC. This codes for CASSPTGNYEQYF.

CDR3 nucleotide sequence: TGTGCCATCAGTGAGTCCCATAGGGGCCCGTCTGAAGAGACCCAGTACTTC. Its protein is CAISESHRGPSEETQYF. The chain combines TRBV10-3 with TRBJ2-5; tentative D call: TRBD1 (5 bases). V was trimmed by 0 bases and J by 3 bases, leaving 17 bases between them. Germline CDR1 is ENHRY and CDR2 is SYGVKD. The CDR3 runs 17 residues.

The chain is built from TRBV18 and TRBJ1-2; perhaps TRBD1 as D (5 bases). This CDR3 contains 14 residues. CDR1 KGHSH and CDR2 LQKENI come from the germline V gene. Trimming took 2 bases from V and 9 from J, leaving 16 bases between them. The CDR3, as DNA: TGTGCCAGCTCACCAGACCCGGGACTCGCTAGCTACACCTTC. Amino acids: CASSPDPGLASYTF.

This chain uses TRBV19 with TRBJ1-5, with D hard to call. The CDR3 is made up of 14 amino acids. Germline values: CDR1 LNHDA, CDR2 SQIVND (reference sequence). Trimming pared 8 bases from V and 4 bases from J, leaving 15 bases between. The CDR3, as DNA: TGTGCCAGTGGTGGTGATTCAGTAAATCAGCCCCAGCATTTT. Translation gives CASGGDSVNQPQHF.

In nucleotides, the CDR3 is TGTGCCAGCAGCCACTACTCCTCGGAGGCAGATACGCAGTATTTT. Translation gives CASSHYSSEADTQYF. The chain has TRBV4-2 and TRBJ2-3; possible D gene TRBD2, 5 bases. This CDR3 has 15 amino acids. CDR1 LGHNA and CDR2 YNFKEQ come from the germline V gene. Trimming removed 3 bases from V and 4 bases from J, with 14 bases in between.

This CDR3 is CASLDVTRKLSEAFF. The CDR3 DNA reads as TGTGCCAGCCTGGATGTGACACGGAAACTCTCTGAAGCTTTCTTT. The J gene is TRBJ1-1, the V gene TRBV6-1; no clear D. CDR3 length: 15 amino acids. The germline CDR1 and CDR2 sequences are MNHNS and SASEGT. Between the trimmed V and J ends, which lost 8 bases and 6 bases, there was a span of 22 bases.

The CDR3 bases are TGTGCCAGCAGCCAAGAGGGGTTTATAGCGGGAGGGATATACAATGAGCAGTTCTTC. This translates into CASSQEGFIAGGIYNEQFF. The V gene is TRBV4-2, the J gene TRBJ2-1, with TRBD2 matching 11 bases. With V trimmed by 0 bases and J by 4 bases, 11 bases remained unmatched. The CDR3 has 19 amino acids. Germline V gene sequence: CDR1 LGHNA, CDR2 YNFKEQ.